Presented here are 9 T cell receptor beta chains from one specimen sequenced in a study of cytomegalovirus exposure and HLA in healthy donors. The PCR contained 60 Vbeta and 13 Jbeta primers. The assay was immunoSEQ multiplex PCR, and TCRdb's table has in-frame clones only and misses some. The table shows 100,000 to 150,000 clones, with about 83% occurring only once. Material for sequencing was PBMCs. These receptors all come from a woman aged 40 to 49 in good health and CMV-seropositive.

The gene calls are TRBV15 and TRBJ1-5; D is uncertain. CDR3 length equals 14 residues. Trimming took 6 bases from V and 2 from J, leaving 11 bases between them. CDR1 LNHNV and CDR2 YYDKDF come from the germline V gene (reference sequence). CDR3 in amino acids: CATSFQQGNQPQHF. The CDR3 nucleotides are TGTGCCACCAGTTTCCAGCAGGGCAATCAGCCCCAGCATTTT.

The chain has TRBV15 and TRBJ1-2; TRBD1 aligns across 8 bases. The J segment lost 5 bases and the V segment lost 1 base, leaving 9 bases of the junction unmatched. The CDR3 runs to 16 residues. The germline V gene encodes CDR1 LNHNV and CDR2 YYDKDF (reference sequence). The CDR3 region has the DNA TGTGCCACCAGCAGAGGCGGGGGACAGGCGCCTTATGGCTACACCTTC. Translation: CATSRGGGQAPYGYTF.

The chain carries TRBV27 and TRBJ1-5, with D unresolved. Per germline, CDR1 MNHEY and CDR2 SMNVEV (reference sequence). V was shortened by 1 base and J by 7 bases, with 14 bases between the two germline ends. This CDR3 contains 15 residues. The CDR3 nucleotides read TGTGCCAGCAGTTTATTCGGAGGAGGAGAACAGCCCCAGCATTTT. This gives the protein CASSLFGGGEQPQHF.

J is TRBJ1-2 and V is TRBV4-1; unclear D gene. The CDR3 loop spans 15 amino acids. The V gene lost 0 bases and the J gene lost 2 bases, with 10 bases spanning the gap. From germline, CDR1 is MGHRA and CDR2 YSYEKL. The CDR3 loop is CASSQEWARNYGYTF. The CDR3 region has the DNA TGCGCCAGCAGCCAAGAGTGGGCTCGAAACTATGGCTACACCTTC.

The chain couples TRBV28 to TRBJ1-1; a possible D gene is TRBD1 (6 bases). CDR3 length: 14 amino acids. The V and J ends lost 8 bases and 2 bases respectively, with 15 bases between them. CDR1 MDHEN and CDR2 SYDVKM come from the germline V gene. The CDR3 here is CASRSPRGNTEAFF. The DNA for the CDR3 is TGTGCCAGCCGATCTCCCAGGGGTAACACTGAAGCTTTCTTT.

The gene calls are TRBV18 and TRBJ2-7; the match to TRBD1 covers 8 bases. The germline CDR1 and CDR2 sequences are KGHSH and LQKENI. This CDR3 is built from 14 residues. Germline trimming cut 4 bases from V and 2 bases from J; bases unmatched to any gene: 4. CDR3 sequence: CASSRTGKAYEQYF. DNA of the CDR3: TGTGCCAGCTCACGGACAGGGAAGGCCTACGAGCAGTACTTC. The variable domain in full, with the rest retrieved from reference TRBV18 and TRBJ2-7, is NAGVMQNPRHLVRRRGQEARLRCSPMKGHSHVYWYRQLPEEGLKFMVYLQKENIIDESGMPKERFSAEFPKEGPSILRIQQVVRGDSAAYFCASSRTGKAYEQYFGPGTRLTVT.

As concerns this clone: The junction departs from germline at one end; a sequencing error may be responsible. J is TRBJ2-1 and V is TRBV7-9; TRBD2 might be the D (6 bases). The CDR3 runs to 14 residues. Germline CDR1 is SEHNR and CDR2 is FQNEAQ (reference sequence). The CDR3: CSSSLGGAYNEQFF. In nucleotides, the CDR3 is TGTTCCAGCAGCTTAGGCGGGGCTTACAATGAGCAGTTCTTC.

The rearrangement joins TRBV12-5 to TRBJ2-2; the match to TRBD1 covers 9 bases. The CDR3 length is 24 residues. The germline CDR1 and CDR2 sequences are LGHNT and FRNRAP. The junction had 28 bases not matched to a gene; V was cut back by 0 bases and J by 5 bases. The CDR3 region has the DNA TGTGCTAGTGGTTTGGTACTAGGGACAGGGCGGGGGACGCAGACCTTCATAAGTACCGGGGAGCTGTTTTTT. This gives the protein CASGLVLGTGRGTQTFISTGELFF.

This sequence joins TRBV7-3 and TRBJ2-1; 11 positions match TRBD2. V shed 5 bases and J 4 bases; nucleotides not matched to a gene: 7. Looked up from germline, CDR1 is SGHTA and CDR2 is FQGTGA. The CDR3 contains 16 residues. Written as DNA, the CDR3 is TGTGCCAGCAGCCTCTTAGCGGGAGGGCCTTACAATGAGCAGTTCTTC. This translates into CASSLLAGGPYNEQFF.